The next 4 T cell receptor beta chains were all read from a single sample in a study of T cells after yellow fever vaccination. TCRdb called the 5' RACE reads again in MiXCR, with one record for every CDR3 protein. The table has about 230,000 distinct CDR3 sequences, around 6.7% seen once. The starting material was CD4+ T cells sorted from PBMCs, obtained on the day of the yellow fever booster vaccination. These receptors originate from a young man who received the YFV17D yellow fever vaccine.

This CDR3 is CSARSASYEQYF. The CDR3 region has the DNA TGCAGTGCTAGAAGCGCCTCCTACGAGCAGTACTTC. The chain has TRBV20-1 and TRBJ2-7; D not resolved. CDR3 size: 12 residues. V was clipped by 2 bases and J by 0 bases, with 5 bases between them. Germline V gene data show CDR1 as DFQATT and CDR2 as SNEGSKA (reference sequence).

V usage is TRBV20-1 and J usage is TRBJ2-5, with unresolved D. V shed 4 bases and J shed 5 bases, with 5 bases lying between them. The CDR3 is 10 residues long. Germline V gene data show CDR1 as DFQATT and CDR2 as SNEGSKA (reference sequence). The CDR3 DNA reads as TGCAGTGCTATTAAGGAGACCCAGTACTTC. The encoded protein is CSAIKETQYF.

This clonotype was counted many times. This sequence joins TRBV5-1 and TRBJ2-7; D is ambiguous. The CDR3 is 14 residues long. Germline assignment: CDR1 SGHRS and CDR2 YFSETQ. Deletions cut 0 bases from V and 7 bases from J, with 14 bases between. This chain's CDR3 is CASSLGAQPMEQYF. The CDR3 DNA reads TGCGCCAGCAGCTTGGGGGCCCAACCAATGGAGCAGTACTTC.

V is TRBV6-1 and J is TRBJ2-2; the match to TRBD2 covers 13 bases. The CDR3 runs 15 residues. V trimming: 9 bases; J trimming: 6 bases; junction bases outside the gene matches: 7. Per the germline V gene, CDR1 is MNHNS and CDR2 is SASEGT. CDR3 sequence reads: CARGEGLAGAGELFF. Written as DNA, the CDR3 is TGTGCCAGAGGCGAAGGACTAGCGGGAGCCGGGGAGCTGTTTTTT.